This T cell receptor beta chain was sequenced during a study of blood T cell repertoires in COVID-19. TCRdb keeps only in-frame clones here, not all; method: immunoSEQ multiplex PCR. The sample has about 130,000 clones, 81% seen once; the top ten hold roughly 8.1%. The sequenced sample consisted of peripheral blood. The clonotype originates from a woman aged 55-70 years with active or convalescent COVID-19.

The CDR3 nucleotides read TGCGCCAGCAGCCCTTGGGGGGGCCATGAAAAACTGTTTTTT. Translating gives CASSPWGGHEKLFF. This rearrangement joins TRBV4-1 to TRBJ1-4, with TRBD1 as a possible D gene (6 bases). The CDR3 runs to 14 residues. Trimming shortened V by 4 bases and J by 6 bases, and 12 bases separated the two germline ends. Germline loops: CDR1 MGHRA, CDR2 YSYEKL.